These 3 T cell receptor beta chains came from one sample sequenced in a study of shared clonotypes between healthy human individuals. Only in-frame clones appear in the TCRdb table, and some are missing; sequencing was by immunoSEQ multiplex PCR. The table lists 2 million to 2.5 million clones, nearly 97% of them singletons. The sample comprised naive CD4+ T cells sorted from blood. As to subset: CD45RA+ positively selected. Receptors originate from a man aged 18 to 29 in good health.

V and J are TRBV7-9 and TRBJ2-4; possibly TRBD2 for D (7 bases). Trimming removed 3 bases from V and 1 base from J, with 10 bases in between. CDR3 size: 15 residues. Germline-derived CDR1 and CDR2 are SEHNR and FQNEAQ (reference sequence). DNA of the CDR3: TGTGCCAGCAGCTTTCGGGGGGCGGCCAAAAACATTCAGTACTTC. Its protein product is CASSFRGAAKNIQYF.

The rearrangement joins TRBV5-1 to TRBJ2-7, with TRBD2 identical over 8 bases. The CDR3 is 18 amino acids. Germline V CDR1 and CDR2: SGHRS, YFSETQ. With V trimmed by 6 bases and J by 4 bases, 21 bases remained unmatched. The CDR3 DNA follows: TGCGCCAGCACCCGGGGGGGGACCCTTTCCGCTCTACCATACGAGCAGTACTTC. This gives the protein CASTRGGTLSALPYEQYF.

The genes are TRBV27 and TRBJ1-1; D not certain. The CDR3 has 13 amino acids. V lost 7 bases, J lost 1 base, and 10 bases lay in between. The germline CDR1 and CDR2 sequences are MNHEY and SMNVEV (reference sequence). CDR3 nucleotides: TGTGCCAGCAAAACGCGGGCGAACACTGAAGCTTTCTTT. Its translation: CASKTRANTEAFF.